A selection of T cell receptor beta chains follows, all from one sample in a study of blood T cells in healthy people across ages. TCRdb reanalysed the 5' RACE reads using MiXCR and keeps one entry per CDR3 protein. The data contain about 1.4 million distinct CDR3 sequences, roughly 60% of them singletons. Sequencing was carried out using blood. The receptors here all came from a man aged 18-30 years in good health. The CDR3 runs from the conserved cysteine through the conserved F or W. The D gene is left open where the match is weak. Rows may omit the clone size; those that give it use once, few, many or a size class.

j_call clone_size v_call d_call cdr3_aa cdr3_nt
TRBJ2-5 few TRBV3-1 . CASSQAGQETQYF TGTGCCAGCAGCCAGGCAGGACAAGAGACCCAGTACTTC
TRBJ2-7 few TRBV2 . CASSEASYEQYF TGTGCCAGCAGTGAAGCCTCCTACGAGCAGTACTTC
TRBJ2-5 . TRBV7-9 . CASSQRSSGQETQYF TGTGCCAGCAGCCAGAGATCCAGCGGTCAAGAGACCCAGTACTTC
TRBJ2-5 . TRBV6-5 TRBD1 CASSTRTGLQETQYF TGTGCCAGCAGTACCCGGACAGGGCTCCAAGAGACCCAGTACTTC
TRBJ2-7 once TRBV27 TRBD1 CASSFGTGRTYEQYF TGTGCCAGCAGTTTTGGGACAGGTCGTACCTACGAGCAGTACTTC
TRBJ1-2 . TRBV5-1 . CASSLGGLTGRNYGYTF TGCGCCAGCAGCTTGGGGGGCCTTACAGGACGGAACTATGGCTACACCTTC
TRBJ1-1 . TRBV12-3/TRBV12-4 TRBD1 CASSAQGARANTEAFF TGTGCCAGCAGTGCGCAGGGGGCAAGGGCGAACACTGAAGCTTTCTTT
TRBJ2-7 . TRBV5-1 . CASSLTSSRDEQYF TGCGCCAGCAGCTTAACAAGCTCCCGGGATGAGCAGTACTTC
TRBJ2-7 . TRBV6-6 . CASSYRTDLGYEQYF TGTGCCAGCAGTTACCGGACAGATTTAGGCTACGAGCAGTACTTC
TRBJ2-5 . TRBV7-2 TRBD1 CASSPDRGRGETQYF TGTGCCAGCAGTCCCGACAGGGGAAGGGGAGAGACCCAGTACTTC
TRBJ2-7 . TRBV20-1 TRBD2 CSAGLGPYEQYF TGCAGTGCCGGACTAGGACCCTACGAGCAGTACTTC
TRBJ2-7 . TRBV20-1 TRBD2 CSARHLAGGPSSHEQYF TGCAGTGCTAGGCATCTAGCGGGGGGCCCTAGTTCCCACGAGCAGTACTTC
TRBJ1-2 many TRBV12-3/TRBV12-4 TRBD1 CASSSDRGYGYTF TGTGCCAGCAGTTCCGACAGGGGCTATGGCTACACCTTC
TRBJ1-4 . TRBV5-1 TRBD1 CASSVGQGGSNEKLFF TGCGCCAGCAGCGTGGGACAGGGGGGCTCTAATGAAAAACTGTTTTTT
TRBJ2-3 . TRBV10-3 TRBD2 CAILAGNTDTQYF TGTGCCATACTAGCGGGGAACACAGATACGCAGTATTTT
TRBJ2-2 . TRBV24-1 . CATSVSGNTGELFF TGTGCCACCAGTGTTAGCGGGAACACCGGGGAGCTGTTTTTT
TRBJ2-3 . TRBV10-2 TRBD1 CASTKTGASTDTQYF TGCGCCAGCACCAAAACAGGGGCGAGCACAGATACGCAGTATTTT
TRBJ2-7 . TRBV25-1 . CASRGRDKVYEQYF TGTGCCAGCAGGGGGCGGGATAAAGTATACGAGCAGTACTTC
TRBJ2-7 few TRBV12-3/TRBV12-4 TRBD2 CASSARTSGRLYEQYF TGTGCCAGCAGTGCCCGGACTAGCGGGAGGTTGTACGAGCAGTACTTC
TRBJ1-5 . TRBV28 . CASRTGPRNQPQHF TGTGCCAGCCGGACCGGGCCCAGAAATCAGCCCCAGCATTTT
TRBJ1-2 few TRBV4-2 . CASSLNDRGSYGYTF TGTGCCAGCAGCCTCAACGACCGTGGGTCCTATGGCTACACCTTC
TRBJ1-2 . TRBV29-1 . CSVEEYGYTF TGCAGCGTTGAGGAGTATGGCTACACCTTC
TRBJ2-1 . TRBV4-3 . CASSQDPRTSDLYNEQFF TGCGCCAGCAGCCAAGACCCTCGGACTTCCGACCTATACAATGAGCAGTTCTTC
TRBJ2-7 few TRBV12-3/TRBV12-4 TRBD1 CASSQTGMPYEQYF TGTGCCAGCTCCCAGACAGGGATGCCCTACGAGCAGTACTTC
TRBJ2-7 . TRBV7-9 . CASSPAAGRNEQYF TGTGCCAGCAGCCCCGCTGCAGGTCGGAACGAGCAGTACTTC
TRBJ2-5 once TRBV20-1 . CSASSPEGYQGTQYF TGCAGTGCTAGTTCTCCGGAGGGGTACCAAGGGACCCAGTACTTC
TRBJ2-5 . TRBV11-2 . CASSLEGPRGTQYF TGTGCCAGCAGCTTAGAGGGGCCGAGAGGGACCCAGTACTTC
TRBJ2-3 . TRBV7-7 . CARGTPAASTDTQYF TGTGCCAGGGGGACCCCAGCCGCAAGCACAGATACGCAGTATTTT
TRBJ2-1 . TRBV5-1 . CASSFSRLRSSNEQFF TGCGCCAGCAGCTTTTCTCGGCTCCGTTCGAGTAATGAGCAGTTCTTC
TRBJ2-1 . TRBV6-2/TRBV6-3 . CASSYLKRNEQFF TGTGCCAGCAGTTACTTAAAGCGAAATGAGCAGTTCTTC
TRBJ2-4 . TRBV29-1 . CSVEVGTPYERYF TGCAGCGTTGAGGTGGGGACACCCTACGAGCGGTACTTC
TRBJ2-7 few TRBV12-3/TRBV12-4 TRBD2 CASKTSGGHYEQYF TGTGCCAGCAAAACTAGCGGGGGCCACTACGAGCAGTACTTC
TRBJ1-1 . TRBV25-1 . CASLSDTEAFF TGTGCCAGCCTTAGTGACACTGAAGCTTTCTTT
TRBJ2-1 . TRBV6-5 TRBD2 CASSQRLAGNEQFF TGTGCCAGCAGTCAACGACTAGCGGGTAATGAGCAGTTCTTC
TRBJ2-1 . TRBV4-1 TRBD2 CASSLIAGGGDEQFF TGCGCCAGCAGCCTTATAGCGGGAGGCGGGGATGAGCAGTTCTTC
TRBJ2-4 . TRBV27 TRBD1 CASSGTGVGLAKNIQYF TGTGCCAGCAGTGGCACAGGGGTCGGACTAGCCAAAAACATTCAGTACTTC
TRBJ2-1 . TRBV7-9 . CASSGWQGLLNEQFF TGTGCCAGCAGCGGGTGGCAGGGGCTGCTCAATGAGCAGTTCTTC
TRBJ2-7 few TRBV3-1 TRBD1 CASSQARDWDSSYEQYF TGTGCCAGCAGCCAAGCCAGGGATTGGGACAGCTCCTACGAGCAGTACTTC
TRBJ2-7 few TRBV9 . CASSALAYSYEQYF TGTGCCAGCAGCGCCCTCGCGTACTCCTACGAGCAGTACTTC
TRBJ1-2 . TRBV28 . CASSYFNYGYTF TGTGCCAGCAGTTATTTCAACTATGGCTACACCTTC
TRBJ2-7 . TRBV4-2 TRBD2 CASSQGSRYELAGDGDEQYF TGTGCCAGCAGCCAAGGATCTAGGTATGAGTTAGCGGGAGACGGGGACGAGCAGTACTTC
TRBJ2-7 . TRBV20-1 . CSARDSRGQGYEQYF TGCAGTGCTAGAGATTCCCGGGGCCAGGGCTACGAGCAGTACTTC
TRBJ2-7 few TRBV29-1 TRBD1 CSVELGQGVGDSYEQYF TGCAGCGTTGAATTGGGACAGGGTGTAGGGGACTCCTACGAGCAGTACTTC
TRBJ1-2 . TRBV28 . CASTTYRGYTF TGTGCCAGCACCACTTATCGGGGCTACACCTTC
TRBJ2-1 . TRBV29-1 . CSVGHGASIYNEQFF TGCAGCGTGGGGCACGGAGCGTCGATTTACAATGAGCAGTTCTTC